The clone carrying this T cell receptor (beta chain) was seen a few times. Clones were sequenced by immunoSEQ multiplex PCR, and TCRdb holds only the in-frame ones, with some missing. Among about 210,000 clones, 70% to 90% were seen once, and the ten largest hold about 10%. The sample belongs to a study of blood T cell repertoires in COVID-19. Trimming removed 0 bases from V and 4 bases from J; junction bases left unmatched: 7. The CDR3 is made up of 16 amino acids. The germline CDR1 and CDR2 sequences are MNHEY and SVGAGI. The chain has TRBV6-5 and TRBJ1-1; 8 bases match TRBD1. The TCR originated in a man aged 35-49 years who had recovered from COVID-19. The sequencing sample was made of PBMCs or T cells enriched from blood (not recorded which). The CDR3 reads CASSYSGNRGSTEAFF. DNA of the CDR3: TGTGCCAGCAGTTACTCAGGAAACAGGGGGAGCACTGAAGCTTTCTTT.